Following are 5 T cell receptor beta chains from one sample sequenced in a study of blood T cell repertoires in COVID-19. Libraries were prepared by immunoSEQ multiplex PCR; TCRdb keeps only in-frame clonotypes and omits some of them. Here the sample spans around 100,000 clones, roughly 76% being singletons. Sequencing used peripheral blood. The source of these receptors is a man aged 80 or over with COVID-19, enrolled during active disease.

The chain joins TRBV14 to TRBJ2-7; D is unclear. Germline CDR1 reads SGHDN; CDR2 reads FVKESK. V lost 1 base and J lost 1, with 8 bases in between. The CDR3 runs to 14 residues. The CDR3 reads CASSQVGASYEQYF. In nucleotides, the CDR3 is TGTGCCAGCAGCCAAGTCGGTGCTTCCTACGAGCAGTACTTC.

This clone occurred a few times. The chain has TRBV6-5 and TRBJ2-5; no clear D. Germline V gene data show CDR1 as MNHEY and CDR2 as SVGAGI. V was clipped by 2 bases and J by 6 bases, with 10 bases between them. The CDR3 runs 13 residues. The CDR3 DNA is TGTGCCAGCAGTTACGACATATCCCAGACCCAGTACTTC. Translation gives CASSYDISQTQYF.

The CDR3 sequence: CASSFGTDTDTQYF. CDR3 in DNA: TGCGCCAGCAGCTTCGGGACAGACACAGATACGCAGTATTTT. The chain recombines TRBV5-1 with TRBJ2-3, with 7 bases fitting TRBD1. The CDR3 runs to 14 residues. The V gene end was trimmed by 2 bases and the J gene end by 2 bases; junction bases not matched to a gene: 2. In germline, CDR1 is SGHRS, CDR2 YFSETQ.

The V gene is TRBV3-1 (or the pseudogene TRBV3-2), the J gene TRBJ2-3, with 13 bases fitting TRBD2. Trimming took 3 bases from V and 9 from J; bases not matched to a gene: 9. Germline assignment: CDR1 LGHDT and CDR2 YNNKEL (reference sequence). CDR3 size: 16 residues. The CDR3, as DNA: TGTGCCAGCAGCCAGGGACCGGGACTAGCGGGGTACACGCAGTATTTT. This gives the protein CASSQGPGLAGYTQYF.

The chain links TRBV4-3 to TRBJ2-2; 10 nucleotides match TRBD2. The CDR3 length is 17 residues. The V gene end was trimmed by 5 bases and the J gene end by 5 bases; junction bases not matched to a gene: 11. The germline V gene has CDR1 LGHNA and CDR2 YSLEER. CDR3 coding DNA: TGCGCCAGCAGCTCGGTTAGCGGGGGGACGGGGACCGGGGAGCTGTTTTTT. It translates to CASSSVSGGTGTGELFF.